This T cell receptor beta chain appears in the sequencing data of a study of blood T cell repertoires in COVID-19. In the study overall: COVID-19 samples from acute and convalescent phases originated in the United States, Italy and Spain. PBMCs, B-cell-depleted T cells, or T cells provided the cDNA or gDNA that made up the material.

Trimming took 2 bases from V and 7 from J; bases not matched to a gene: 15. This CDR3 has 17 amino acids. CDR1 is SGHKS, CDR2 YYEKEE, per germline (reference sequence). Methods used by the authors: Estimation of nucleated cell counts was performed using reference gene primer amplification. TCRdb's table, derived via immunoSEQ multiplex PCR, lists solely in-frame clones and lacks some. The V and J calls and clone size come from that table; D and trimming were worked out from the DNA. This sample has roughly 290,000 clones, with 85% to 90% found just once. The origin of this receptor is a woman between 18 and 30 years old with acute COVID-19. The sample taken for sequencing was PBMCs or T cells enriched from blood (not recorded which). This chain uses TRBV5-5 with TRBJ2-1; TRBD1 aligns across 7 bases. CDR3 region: CASSFFLTGLRGNEQFF. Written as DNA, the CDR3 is TGTGCCAGCAGCTTTTTTCTGACAGGGTTGAGAGGGAATGAGCAGTTCTTC.